The 5 T cell receptor beta chains below come from one sample, sequenced in a study of T cell responses to AZD1222 COVID-19 vaccine. Profiled with immunoSEQ multiplex PCR; TCRdb holds only in-frame clones, not every one. Of about 57,000 clones detected, over 75% appear once; the ten largest clones hold roughly 19%. Sequences were derived from peripheral blood, sampled on day 0 of AZD1222 vaccination. Receptor source: an adult in good health.

To note about this clone: Other DNA variants within this sample encode the same CDR3. The chain uses TRBV19 and TRBJ2-1, with TRBD1 identical over 8 bases. Looked up from germline, CDR1 is LNHDA and CDR2 is SQIVND (reference sequence). CDR3 length equals 15 residues. V trimming: 5 bases; J trimming: 0 bases; junction bases outside the gene matches: 3. CDR3 DNA: TGTGCCAGTAGTGATACAGGGGGCTCCTACAATGAGCAGTTCTTC. Translation: CASSDTGGSYNEQFF.

CDR3 region: CASSQVGTPNTEAFF. In DNA, the CDR3 is TGTGCCAGCAGCCAAGTCGGGACCCCGAACACTGAAGCTTTCTTT. The chain recombines TRBV4-2 with TRBJ1-1; TRBD1 is a possible D gene (5 bases). Germline values: CDR1 LGHNA, CDR2 YNFKEQ. The CDR3 length is 15 residues. V was clipped by 1 base and J by 1 base, with 10 bases between them.

The chain couples TRBV19 to TRBJ2-1; 7 bases match TRBD2. Germline CDR1 and CDR2: LNHDA and SQIVND (reference sequence). The CDR3 totals 13 residues. Unmatched junction bases numbered 5, after V lost 6 bases and J lost 6 bases. The CDR3 DNA reads as TGTGCCAGTAGGGGGCCGGGAGGCAATGAGCAGTTCTTC. Translated: CASRGPGGNEQFF.

The chain links TRBV5-4 to TRBJ1-2; TRBD1 might be the D (6 bases). This CDR3 region has 16 residues. V lost 1 base and J lost 6, with 19 bases in between. Per the germline V gene, CDR1 is SGHNT and CDR2 is YYREEE (reference sequence). In nucleotides, the CDR3 is TGTGCCAGCAGCTTGCCCGTCCCGGGGGCAAAGGATGGCTACACCTTC. Translation gives CASSLPVPGAKDGYTF.

The V gene is TRBV2, the J gene TRBJ1-2; possibly TRBD1 for D (6 bases). Deletions cut 1 base from V and 6 bases from J, with 12 bases between. This CDR3 is 14 amino acids long. Germline lookup yields CDR1 SNHLY and CDR2 FYNNEI. The CDR3 DNA follows: TGTGCCAGCAGTGAAGTTGGGGGCCAAAATGGCTACACCTTC. It translates to CASSEVGGQNGYTF.